This is a list of T cell receptor beta chains from one sample in a study of T cell repertoires in cytomegalovirus infection. TCRdb redid the calling of the reads with MiXCR, one entry per CDR3 protein. This table holds around 100,000 distinct CDR3 sequences, over 40% found once. Their recognized antigens are unknown. The sequenced sample was CD8+ T cells from cultured PBMCs, obtained from culture after CMV antigen stimulation. These receptor sequences come from a human donor in good health (CMV status not recorded). Some clones in this sample may be carry-over from other donors' samples. Each CDR3 is given with its conserved first and last residue. D genes are given only for firm matches. Size is omitted from some rows. Given values are once, few, many or a class for expanded clones.

clone_size	v_call	d_call	j_call	cdr3_nt	cdr3_aa
once	TRBV27	TRBD2	TRBJ2-2	TGTGCCAGCAGCCCCTGGACTAGCGGGTTCGGGGAGCTGTTTTTT	CASSPWTSGFGELFF
-	TRBV2	-	TRBJ2-1	TGTGCCACATCCGGGCCCCAAGGCAATGAGCAGTTCTTC	CATSGPQGNEQFF
-	TRBV4-1	TRBD2	TRBJ2-3	TGCGCCAGCAGCCAAGGGACTAGCGGTGTAGATACGCAGTATTTT	CASSQGTSGVDTQYF
-	TRBV24-1	-	TRBJ2-2	TGTGCCACAGCCAAGGGCACCGGGGAGCTGTTTTTT	CATAKGTGELFF
many	TRBV27	-	TRBJ1-5	TGTGCCAGCCGGAGGGGCAATCAGCCCCAGCATTTT	CASRRGNQPQHF
-	TRBV7-2	TRBD1	TRBJ1-2	TGTGCCAGCAGCCCAGGGGGCGAATACTATGGCTACACCTTC	CASSPGGEYYGYTF
once	TRBV19	TRBD2	TRBJ2-1	TGTGCCAGTAGTATAGATGACGGGGGGGGCCACTACAATGAGCAGTTCTTC	CASSIDDGGGHYNEQFF
-	TRBV7-6	TRBD1	TRBJ1-1	TGTGCCAGCAGCTCATGGGGGGACAGCAAGAACACTGAAGCTTTCTTT	CASSSWGDSKNTEAFF
-	TRBV15	-	TRBJ2-7	TGTGCCACCAGCAGAGATCGCAACGAGCAGTACTTC	CATSRDRNEQYF
many	TRBV12-3/TRBV12-4	-	TRBJ2-7	TGTGCCAGCAGTTTGTGGGCACCATCCTACGAGCAGTACTTC	CASSLWAPSYEQYF
few	TRBV4-1	TRBD1	TRBJ2-1	TGCGCCAGCAGCCAATCACCTCGACAGGGCTACAATGAGCAGTTCTTC	CASSQSPRQGYNEQFF
-	TRBV7-8	-	TRBJ2-2	TGTGCCAGCAGTCGACTAGTAGCCGTCAGCACCGGGGAGCTGTTTTTT	CASSRLVAVSTGELFF
few	TRBV20-1	TRBD1	TRBJ2-7	TGCAGTGCTGAGGACAGGGCCTCCTACGAGCAGTACTTC	CSAEDRASYEQYF
-	TRBV27	-	TRBJ2-7	TGTGCCAGCAGTTTGGGCAGGAGCGACGAGCAGTACTTC	CASSLGRSDEQYF
-	TRBV6-6	-	TRBJ2-1	TGTGCCAGCAGCATTGGCCCTTTAACCAATGAGCAGTTCTTC	CASSIGPLTNEQFF
-	TRBV12-3/TRBV12-4	-	TRBJ2-5	TGTGCCAGCAGTCCGGGGGGCGAATCGTACTTC	CASSPGGESYF
few	TRBV6-1	TRBD1	TRBJ1-5	TGTGCCAGCTCTGACCGGGACAGGGATCAGCCCCAGCATTTT	CASSDRDRDQPQHF
-	TRBV28	-	TRBJ2-3	TGTGCCAGCCGGAGATGGGGCTACACAGATACGCAGTATTTT	CASRRWGYTDTQYF
-	TRBV20-1	TRBD2	TRBJ2-3	TGCAGTGCTCGGACCGGTAGCGGGGTCACAGATACGCAGTATTTT	CSARTGSGVTDTQYF
-	TRBV27	-	TRBJ2-1	TGTGCCAGCAGCCCAGACGGGTTCAGGGAGCAGTTCTTC	CASSPDGFREQFF
few	TRBV11-2	-	TRBJ1-1	TGTGCCAGCAGCTTAGATCGGGGGCGTATGAACACTGAAGCTTTCTTT	CASSLDRGRMNTEAFF
few	TRBV6-1	TRBD1	TRBJ2-7	TGTGCCAGCAGTTACAGGCGACAGGGGCTCCCCAGGGAGCAGTACTTC	CASSYRRQGLPREQYF
few	TRBV5-6	-	TRBJ2-7	TGTGCCAGCAGCTTGTACCTTCAGGGAGGGGGGGAGCAGTACTTC	CASSLYLQGGGEQYF
few	TRBV7-9	-	TRBJ2-1	TGTGCCAGCAGCTTTATGACTAGTCTCAATGAGCAGTTCTTC	CASSFMTSLNEQFF
-	TRBV12-3/TRBV12-4	TRBD2	TRBJ2-1	TGTGCCAGCAGTTTAGGGGGACTAGCGGGTGAGCAGTTCTTC	CASSLGGLAGEQFF
-	TRBV5-6	-	TRBJ2-7	TGTGCCAGCAGCCCCTGGGCCCCGGCAAGCGAGCAGTACTTC	CASSPWAPASEQYF
few	TRBV12-3/TRBV12-4	TRBD1	TRBJ1-5	TGTGCCAGCAGCTCAGGGGGCGACGTGGGTCAGCCCCAGCATTTT	CASSSGGDVGQPQHF
-	TRBV4-2	TRBD2	TRBJ2-2	TGTGCCAGCAGCTCGCGGGAGGAAGGAACCGGGGAGCTGTTTTTT	CASSSREEGTGELFF
few	TRBV7-6	-	TRBJ1-4	TGTGCCAGCAGCTTACACGATGAAAAACTGTTTTTT	CASSLHDEKLFF
many	TRBV7-9	-	TRBJ2-1	TGTGCCAGCAGCCCCCCCCCGGGGGCGGACAATGAGCAGTTCTTC	CASSPPPGADNEQFF
few	TRBV7-6	-	TRBJ2-2	TGTGCCAGCAGCTCAGGGGACACCGGGGAGCTGTTTTTT	CASSSGDTGELFF
-	TRBV4-1	-	TRBJ1-1	TGCGCCAGCAGCCAGCGGGGGCCGAACACTGAAGCTTTCTTT	CASSQRGPNTEAFF
-	TRBV7-6	-	TRBJ2-1	TGTGCCAGCAGCCCCGGATTCAATGAGCAGTTCTTC	CASSPGFNEQFF
-	TRBV2	-	TRBJ1-6	TGTGCCAGCAAGGGCCGGAATTCACCCCTCCACTTT	CASKGRNSPLHF
many	TRBV6-1	-	TRBJ1-1	TGTGCCAGCAGCGATAGGTTTGGAGGTAACACTGAAGCTTTCTTT	CASSDRFGGNTEAFF
few	TRBV29-1	TRBD2	TRBJ2-3	TGCAGCGTAAGGGGGACTAGCGGGGCAGATACGCAGTATTTT	CSVRGTSGADTQYF
few	TRBV9	-	TRBJ2-2	TGTGCCAGCAGCCAGAGATGGAACACCGGGGAGCTGTTTTTT	CASSQRWNTGELFF
few	TRBV11-2	TRBD2	TRBJ2-1	TGTGCCAGCAGCTCGACTAGCTATTCCTACAATGAGCAGTTCTTC	CASSSTSYSYNEQFF
few	TRBV28	-	TRBJ1-6	TGTGCCAGCAGTTTAGACTCACCCCTCCACTTT	CASSLDSPLHF
-	TRBV6-6	TRBD2	TRBJ2-1	TGTGCCAGCAGCGGAAAGCGGGGGGGCTACAATGAGCAGTTCTTC	CASSGKRGGYNEQFF
few	TRBV4-1	-	TRBJ2-5	TGCGCCAGCAGCCACCCAAGAGGAGAGACCCAGTACTTC	CASSHPRGETQYF
-	TRBV7-4	-	TRBJ2-7	TGTGCCAGCAGCTTACCAGGGCCAACCTACGAGCAGTACTTC	CASSLPGPTYEQYF
once	TRBV2	TRBD1	TRBJ2-7	TGTGCCGGACTCGGAACGGGACAGGTCTCCTACGAGCAGTACTTC	CAGLGTGQVSYEQYF
many	TRBV11-1	TRBD2	TRBJ2-5	TGTGCCAGCAGCATGGGACTAGCGGTAAAACAAGAGACCCAGTACTTC	CASSMGLAVKQETQYF
few	TRBV7-2	-	TRBJ1-4	TGTGCCAGCAGCTTAGGTAGTGAAAAACTGTTTTTT	CASSLGSEKLFF
-	TRBV19	-	TRBJ2-1	TGTGCCAGTAGTATCTTCGGGGACGGCGGTGGGCAGTTCTTC	CASSIFGDGGGQFF
-	TRBV4-1	-	TRBJ1-6	TGCGCCAGCAGCCAAGGACTTAATTCACCCCTCCACTTT	CASSQGLNSPLHF
-	TRBV7-6	-	TRBJ2-5	TGTGCCAGCAGCCGCGGACCACCAGGAGAGACCCAGTACTTC	CASSRGPPGETQYF
-	TRBV7-9	-	TRBJ1-2	TGTGCCAGCAGCTTAGCGGACAGAGCTAACTATGGCTACACCTTC	CASSLADRANYGYTF
-	TRBV15	TRBD1	TRBJ1-6	TGTGCCACCAGCAGAGGGACAGGAAATTCACCCCTCCACTTT	CATSRGTGNSPLHF
few	TRBV7-2	TRBD2	TRBJ2-5	TGTGCCAGCAGCTTAGATGGGCGGGGGGGCCTGGAGACCCAGTACTTC	CASSLDGRGGLETQYF
few	TRBV7-6	TRBD2	TRBJ2-7	TGTGCCAGCAGCTGGCGGGGGGGGTTCGACGAGCAGTACTTC	CASSWRGGFDEQYF
-	TRBV7-8	TRBD2	TRBJ2-7	TGTGCCAGCGGTAGCGGGAAACAGGATTCTCTCTCCGAGCAGTACTTC	CASGSGKQDSLSEQYF
few	TRBV7-9	TRBD2	TRBJ2-3	TGTGCCAGCAGCCCCCGGACTAGCGGGGACCTAGTGGATACGCAGTATTTT	CASSPRTSGDLVDTQYF
-	TRBV2	-	TRBJ1-1	TGTGCCAGCAGTGAAGGGGGGCCTGAAGCTTTCTTT	CASSEGGPEAFF
many	TRBV6-1	TRBD1	TRBJ1-6	TGTGCCAGCAACCCGACAGGGGGTAATTCACCCCTCCACTTT	CASNPTGGNSPLHF
once	TRBV12-3/TRBV12-4	-	TRBJ2-3	TGTGCCAGCAGGTTAGGGGGAAGGGGCACAGATACGCAGTATTTT	CASRLGGRGTDTQYF
few	TRBV12-3/TRBV12-4	-	TRBJ2-3	TGTGCCAGCAGTTTTTGGCTTTCGGGGGGCTCTAGCACAGATACGCAGTATTTT	CASSFWLSGGSSTDTQYF
-	TRBV19	-	TRBJ1-1	TGTGCCAGTAGTATAGGCGGGACTTCTGAAGCTTTCTTT	CASSIGGTSEAFF
-	TRBV7-9	-	TRBJ2-7	TGTGCCAGCAGCGGCCAGATCTCCTACGAGCAGTACTTC	CASSGQISYEQYF